This TCR beta chain appears in the sequencing data of a study of T cells in Graves' hyperthyroidism and ophthalmopathy. The CDR3 sequence is 15 residues long. V lost 4 bases, J lost 5 bases, and 17 bases lay in between. The germline gives CDR1 LGHNA, CDR2 YNFKEQ. This clonotype was counted only a few times. RNA transcripts yielded amplified TCR beta CDR3 regions. With the HTBI primer set, the TCR CDR3 went through a first round of RT-PCR. From the multiplex PCR reads, TCRdb called clonotypes with MiXCR, one entry per CDR3 protein. The sample has hundreds of thousands of distinct CDR3 sequences, less than 25% seen once.

The sample taken for sequencing was blood. The chain recombines TRBV4-2 with TRBJ2-5, with TRBD2 as a possible D gene (6 bases). The sequence was obtained from a woman in her 30s with Graves' ophthalmopathy. The CDR3: CASSPPWGDGETQYF. The CDR3 coding sequence is TGTGCCAGCAGCCCCCCTTGGGGGGATGGGGAGACCCAGTACTTC.